Following are 14 T cell receptor beta chains from one sample sequenced in a study of radiotherapy plus CTLA-4 blockade in lung cancer. Sequencing used immunoSEQ multiplex PCR; TCRdb keeps in-frame clones, though not all of them. The sample lists around 110,000 clones; over 65% were seen once. Sequenced material: peripheral blood, taken from a patient treated with radiotherapy plus ipilimumab. These receptors originate from a human donor with non-small cell lung cancer that progressed on radiotherapy plus ipilimumab. Some clones in this sample may be carry-over from other donors' samples.

The chain joins TRBV20-1 to TRBJ2-3; D remains ambiguous. Germline-derived CDR1 and CDR2 are DFQATT and SNEGSKA (reference sequence). The V end lost 3 bases, the J end lost 2 bases, and 0 bases lay between the germline ends. The length of the CDR3 is 10 residues. The CDR3 sequence: CSASTDTQYF. The CDR3 DNA reads as TGCAGTGCTAGCACAGATACGCAGTATTTT.

The chain joins TRBV7-9 to TRBJ2-5; perhaps TRBD1 as D (6 bases). Trimming shortened V by 3 bases and J by 3 bases, and 23 bases separated the two germline ends. This CDR3 region has 18 residues. Germline V gives CDR1 SEHNR, CDR2 FQNEAQ (reference sequence). In DNA, the CDR3 is TGTGCCAGCAGCTTGGGGGCAGGGGCCGGTTATAAGAAAGAGACCCAGTACTTC. Its protein product is CASSLGAGAGYKKETQYF.

V usage is TRBV7-9 and J usage is TRBJ1-2; D may be TRBD1 (5 bases). The length of the CDR3 is 16 residues. The germline gives CDR1 SEHNR, CDR2 FQNEAQ (reference sequence). Deletions cut 1 base from V and 2 bases from J, with 14 bases between. CDR3 nucleotides: TGTGCCAGCAGCTTAGTCCTGGACACTCTGAACTATGGCTACACCTTC. This encodes CASSLVLDTLNYGYTF.

A single count supports this clone. The rearrangement links TRBV18 to TRBJ2-7, with 10 bases lining up with TRBD2. Germline V lookup: CDR1 KGHSH, CDR2 LQKENI. The V segment lost 2 bases and the J segment 4 bases; nucleotides outside the gene matches: 5. The CDR3 is made up of 15 amino acids. CDR3 sequence reads: CASSPASGGSYEQYF. For the CDR3, the DNA is TGTGCCAGCTCACCAGCTAGCGGGGGTTCATACGAGCAGTACTTC.

V usage is TRBV29-1 and J usage is TRBJ2-2; TRBD1 aligns across 8 bases. J lost 1 base, V lost 1 base, and 2 bases had no gene match. The CDR3 contains 15 residues. Germline V gene lookup returns CDR1 SQVTM and CDR2 ANQGSEA. CDR3 DNA: TGCAGCGTTGAAGTACAGGGGGTGAACACCGGGGAGCTGTTTTTT. Translation: CSVEVQGVNTGELFF.

This chain uses TRBV19 with TRBJ1-4; 10 bases line up with TRBD1. Germline-derived CDR1 and CDR2 are LNHDA and SQIVND (reference sequence). The CDR3 is 16 residues long. The trim removed 11 bases at V and 0 bases at J, leaving 9 bases unmatched. CDR3 nucleotide sequence: TGTGCCGCCGGGGACAGGGGAGGCGCAACTAATGAAAAACTGTTTTTT. Translation: CAAGDRGGATNEKLFF.

The chain links TRBV7-2 to TRBJ1-2; weak D call: TRBD1 (5 bases). The ends were cut back, 1 base at V and 8 bases at J, with 11 bases in the middle. In germline, CDR1 is SGHTA, CDR2 FQGNSA. The CDR3 has 13 residues. The CDR3 DNA is TGTGCCAGCAGCTTAGTGTCAGGGTGGGGCTACACCTTC. It specifies CASSLVSGWGYTF.

This clone was recorded once. The DNA of the CDR3 is TGTGCCAGCAGCTTAGGGCCCGGATCAGATACGCAGTATTTT. As protein: CASSLGPGSDTQYF. The chain is built from TRBV11-3 and TRBJ2-3; no clear D. Germline V lookup: CDR1 SGHNT, CDR2 YENEEA. The CDR3 length is 14 residues. Trimming left V 1 base short and J 4 bases short, with 9 bases between.

CDR3 sequence reads: CATSRRSRVARDEQYF. The CDR3 coding sequence is TGTGCCACCAGCAGACGAAGCAGGGTCGCCCGCGACGAGCAGTACTTC. The rearrangement links TRBV15 to TRBJ2-7, with TRBD1 as a possible D gene (5 bases). V shed 2 bases and J shed 5 bases, with 19 bases lying between them. The CDR3 runs 16 residues. CDR1 and CDR2 from the germline V gene are LNHNV and YYDKDF (reference sequence).

The chain uses TRBV5-4 and TRBJ2-1; 11 bases map to TRBD2. After removal of 0 bases from V and 14 bases from J, the junction contained 13 bases not matched to a gene. The CDR3 loop spans 16 amino acids. From germline, CDR1 is SGHNT and CDR2 YYREEE (reference sequence). In DNA form, the CDR3 reads TGTGCCAGCAGCTTGGCCGCACTAGCGGGGGCCACAAAAGAGTTCTTC. Protein: CASSLAALAGATKEFF.

This chain connects TRBV5-1 to TRBJ1-4; a weak D match, TRBD1 (6 bases). This CDR3 has 14 residues. Germline CDR1 SGHRS, CDR2 YFSETQ. Between the trimmed V and J ends, which lost 4 bases and 2 bases, there was a span of 9 bases. In nucleotides, the CDR3 is TGCGCCAGCAGCCCGCAGGGGACTAATGAAAAACTGTTTTTT. This sequence encodes CASSPQGTNEKLFF.

The chain is built from TRBV6-4 and TRBJ1-1; 7 bases line up with TRBD1. The trim removed 0 bases at V and 1 base at J, leaving 14 bases unmatched. The CDR3 length is 19 residues. Germline-derived CDR1 and CDR2 are MRHNA and SNTAGT. As DNA, the CDR3 is TGTGCCAGCAGTGACTCGGGGGTTTGGAGACAGGGAGGGAACACTGAAGCTTTCTTT. This translates into CASSDSGVWRQGGNTEAFF.

The CDR3 reads CASSSLSGGFSDTQYF. CDR3 in DNA: TGTGCCAGCAGCTCCCTTAGCGGGGGTTTTTCAGATACGCAGTATTTT. The chain combines TRBV7-2 with TRBJ2-3; 9 positions agree with TRBD2. The germline V gene encodes CDR1 SGHTA and CDR2 FQGNSA. J gave up 4 bases and V 4 bases, and 9 bases lay outside the gene matches. The CDR3 is 16 residues long.

The gene calls are TRBV18 and TRBJ2-2; 9 bases are a match to TRBD2. The CDR3 is 15 residues long. V was pared by 0 bases and J by 4 bases, with 0 bases of the junction left unmatched. Germline V gene data show CDR1 as KGHSH and CDR2 as LQKENI. The CDR3 nucleotides are TGTGCCAGCTCACCACCAGCGGGGGGCACCGGGGAGCTGTTTTTT. Amino acid sequence: CASSPPAGGTGELFF.